This TCR beta chain comes out of a study of blood T cell repertoires in COVID-19. Original processing methods: Nucleated cell number was recorded as an estimate derived from reference gene primer amplification. TCRdb's copy holds only in-frame clones and misses some; the assay was immunoSEQ multiplex PCR. V and J calls and clone size are given by that table; D and trimming were obtained from the DNA. The sample gives 250,000 to 300,000 clones, roughly 86% of which show up once; roughly 0.8% is in the top ten. Germline lookup yields CDR1 MGHRA and CDR2 YSYEKL. J lost 8 bases, V lost 4 bases, and 11 bases had no gene match. This CDR3 region has 16 residues.

This sequence joins TRBV4-1 and TRBJ1-4; 9 bases agree with TRBD1. The receptor comes from a woman between 25 and 40 years old with acute or convalescent COVID-19. The sequencing sample was made of peripheral blood. The CDR3 DNA reads as TGCGCCAGCAGCCCGCCCACAGGGGGCGCGGAGGAAAAACTGTTTTTT. It codes for CASSPPTGGAEEKLFF.